What follows are 15 T cell receptor beta chains derived from one specimen sequenced in a study of brain T cells in children with intractable seizures. Measured with immunoSEQ multiplex PCR; TCRdb has only the in-frame clones, and not every one. The data show tens of thousands of clones, roughly 95% seen once. The specimen was peripheral blood, collected at surgery. The receptors were sampled from a boy less than two years old with focal cortical dysplasia and intractable seizures.

This clone is classed as medium-sized. V usage is TRBV4-3 and J usage is TRBJ1-6; D gene ambiguous. Trimming left V 0 bases short and J 10 bases short, with 7 bases between. The CDR3 extends over 13 amino acids. Germline V gene sequence: CDR1 LGHNA, CDR2 YSLEER. Written as DNA, the CDR3 is TGCGCCAGCAGCCAAGAAGGGCAATCACCCCTCCACTTT. Residues: CASSQEGQSPLHF.

The gene calls are TRBV19 and TRBJ2-1; unclear D gene. The CDR3 totals 15 residues. The V gene's germline CDR1 is LNHDA and CDR2 SQIVND (reference sequence). Trimming left V 5 bases short and J 4 bases short, with 15 bases between. The CDR3 DNA reads as TGTGCCAGTAGTCGGCGCGAGCTTCTATACAATGAGCAGTTCTTC. Translation: CASSRRELLYNEQFF.

The gene calls are TRBV19 and TRBJ2-3; 7 nucleotides match TRBD2. CDR3 length: 14 amino acids. V gave up 3 bases and J gave up 6 bases; unmatched junction bases: 6. The V gene's germline CDR1 is LNHDA and CDR2 SQIVND (reference sequence). This CDR3 is CASSIGLGGDTQYF. The CDR3 coding sequence is TGTGCCAGTAGTATCGGGCTCGGGGGGGATACGCAGTATTTT.

The rearrangement uses TRBV28 and TRBJ1-5, with 9 bases matching TRBD1. The CDR3 is made up of 17 amino acids. Germline V gives CDR1 MDHEN, CDR2 SYDVKM. Losses at the gene ends were 6 bases for V and 1 base for J; bases not matched to a gene: 10. The CDR3 region is CASSPGTGLGSNQPQHF. In DNA form, the CDR3 reads TGTGCCAGCAGCCCCGGGACAGGGTTGGGAAGCAATCAGCCCCAGCATTTT.

V is TRBV2 and J is TRBJ2-7, with 7 positions matching TRBD1. This CDR3 has 15 amino acids. Germline V lookup: CDR1 SNHLY, CDR2 FYNNEI. V lost 6 bases and J lost 1; bases outside the gene matches: 9. The CDR3 here is CASSTGQAASYEQYF. The CDR3 nucleotides are TGTGCCAGCAGCACCGGACAGGCTGCGTCCTACGAGCAGTACTTC.

CDR3 protein: CASSLGPGALDTQYF. The CDR3 DNA sequence: TGTGCCAGCAGCTTGGGGCCAGGGGCTCTAGATACGCAGTATTTT. This sequence joins TRBV5-6 and TRBJ2-3; tentatively, D is TRBD1 (6 bases). This CDR3 contains 15 residues. V lost 0 bases and J 5 bases, leaving 13 bases between the germline ends. Germline loops: CDR1 SGHDT, CDR2 YYEEEE.

The genes are TRBV7-2 and TRBJ1-3; possible D gene TRBD1, 5 bases. Germline V CDR1 and CDR2: SGHTA, FQGNSA. This CDR3 contains 16 residues. Trimming removed 5 bases at V and 4 bases at J, with 18 bases between. The CDR3 DNA sequence: TGTGCCAGCAGCCCGGGCAGGGCGACTTGGGGAAACACCATATATTTT. This gives the protein CASSPGRATWGNTIYF.

The rearrangement uses TRBV27 and TRBJ2-7, with a tentative D call TRBD1 (5 bases). Germline CDR1 is MNHEY and CDR2 is SMNVEV (reference sequence). Trimming removed 0 bases at V and 1 base at J, with 10 bases between. The CDR3 totals 15 residues. The CDR3 loop reads CASSLSTGKSYEQYF. The DNA of the CDR3 is TGTGCCAGCAGTTTATCAACAGGAAAATCCTACGAGCAGTACTTC.

This sequence joins TRBV3-1 (or the pseudogene TRBV3-2) and TRBJ1-6; D not resolved. In germline, CDR1 is LGHDT, CDR2 YNNKEL (reference sequence). The germline V and J ends were trimmed by 3 bases and 9 bases, with 12 bases remaining between them. This CDR3 has 14 amino acids. CDR3 amino acids: CASSQRPHGSPLHF. The DNA for the CDR3 is TGTGCCAGCAGCCAGAGACCTCACGGTTCACCCCTCCACTTT.

This chain uses TRBV10-3 with TRBJ2-7, with D tentatively TRBD2 (6 bases). The V gene's germline CDR1 is ENHRY and CDR2 SYGVKD. Trimming removed 3 bases at V and 5 bases at J, with 17 bases between. CDR3 length: 15 residues. In nucleotides, the CDR3 is TGTGCCATCAGTGAATTCGGACTATCTACCGACGAGCAGTACTTC. Amino acid sequence: CAISEFGLSTDEQYF.

This chain uses TRBV7-2 with TRBJ2-5; D might be TRBD1 (6 bases). Germline loops: CDR1 SGHTA, CDR2 FQGNSA. The CDR3 consists of 15 residues. Trimming cost V 1 base and J 5 bases, with 14 bases left between them. CDR3: CASSLVFSRGETQYF. The CDR3 nucleotides read TGTGCCAGCAGCTTAGTCTTCTCTAGGGGGGAGACCCAGTACTTC.

The chain couples TRBV11-2 to TRBJ1-2; D unclear. The V end lost 4 bases, the J end lost 5 bases, and 23 bases lay between the germline ends. Per germline, CDR1 SGHAT and CDR2 FQNNGV. This CDR3 spans 17 amino acids. DNA of the CDR3: TGTGCCAGCAGCTCCGCGATCCTCAATCGGTCCCGTTATGGCTACACCTTC. Translation: CASSSAILNRSRYGYTF. Variable domain in full (rest from reference TRBV11-2 and TRBJ1-2): EAGVAQSPRYKIIEKRQSVAFWCNPISGHATLYWYQQILGQGPKLLIQFQNNGVVDDSQLPKDRFSAERLKGVDSTLKIQPAKLEDSAVYLCASSSAILNRSRYGYTFGSGTRLTVV.

For the CDR3, the DNA is TGTGCCAGTAGTATAGGGGTAGGCGCGGAAGGTCAGTACTTC. Translating it yields CASSIGVGAEGQYF. The chain employs TRBV19 and TRBJ2-4; D uncertain. V was clipped by 1 base and J by 12 bases, with 16 bases between them. Per the germline V gene, CDR1 is LNHDA and CDR2 is SQIVND (reference sequence). This CDR3 has 14 residues. Full variable domain (outside the CDR3, taken from reference TRBV19 and TRBJ2-4): DGGITQSPKYLFRKEGQNVTLSCEQNLNHDAMYWYRQDPGQGLRLIYYSQIVNDFQKGDIAEGYSVSREKKESFPLTVTSAQKNPTAFYLCASSIGVGAEGQYFGAGTRLSVL.

The gene calls are TRBV5-5 and TRBJ2-7; 13 bases match TRBD2. The CDR3 has 19 residues. From germline, CDR1 is SGHKS and CDR2 YYEKEE (reference sequence). J was trimmed by 2 bases and V by 1 base; bases with no gene match: 12. In DNA, the CDR3 is TGTGCCAGCAGCTTGCGTGGACTAGCGGGAGCGAAGGGCCCCTACGAGCAGTACTTC. This sequence encodes CASSLRGLAGAKGPYEQYF. The entire variable domain, with the rest obtained from reference TRBV5-5 and TRBJ2-7, is as follows: DAGVTQSPTHLIKTRGQQVTLRCSPISGHKSVSWYQQVLGQGPQFIFQYYEKEERGRGNFPDRFSARQFPNYSSELNVNALLLGDSALYLCASSLRGLAGAKGPYEQYFGPGTRLTVT.

This rearrangement joins TRBV3-1 (or the pseudogene TRBV3-2) to TRBJ2-2; D could derive from TRBD1 or TRBD2 (6 bases each). The CDR3 loop spans 15 amino acids. Germline lookup yields CDR1 LGHDT and CDR2 YNNKEL (reference sequence). Trimming removed 1 base at V and 7 bases at J, with 13 bases between. The CDR3 region has the DNA TGTGCCAGCAGCCAAGCGGGGGCCAGGGGCGGGGAGCTGTTTTTT. Amino acid sequence: CASSQAGARGGELFF.